The 26 T cell receptor beta chains below come from one sample, sequenced in a study of T cells in Graves' hyperthyroidism and ophthalmopathy. RNA transcripts gave rise to amplified TCR beta CDR3 regions. An initial round of RT-PCR targeting the TCR CDR3 relied on the HTBI primer set. In TCRdb, the multiplex PCR reads were re-called with MiXCR into one record per CDR3 protein. This table has about 320,000 distinct CDR3 sequences, roughly 15% appearing once. The material sequenced was blood. The receptors originated from a man aged 30-40 years with Graves' hyperthyroidism.

The chain is built from TRBV20-1 and TRBJ2-1, with 11 bases identical to TRBD2. This CDR3 comprises 15 residues. Germline CDR1 and CDR2: DFQATT and SNEGSKA (reference sequence). Trimming cost V 4 bases and J 3 bases; bases outside gene matches: 5. In DNA form, the CDR3 reads TGCAGTGCTACCCAACTAGCGGGAGACTACAATGAGCAGTTCTTC. This sequence encodes CSATQLAGDYNEQFF.

This clonotype has at least ten counts. The chain couples TRBV9 to TRBJ2-1; 15 bases are shared with TRBD2. The CDR3 covers 14 residues. CDR1 SGDLS and CDR2 YYNGEE come from the germline V gene. V trimming: 3 bases; J trimming: 8 bases; junction bases outside the gene matches: 0. The CDR3 sequence: CASSGTSGRDEQFF. In nucleotides, the CDR3 is TGTGCCAGCAGCGGGACTAGCGGGAGGGATGAGCAGTTCTTC. Full variable domain (missing parts from reference TRBV9 and TRBJ2-1): DSGVTQTPKHLITATGQRVTLRCSPRSGDLSVYWYQQSLDQGLQFLIQYYNGEERAKGNILERFSAQQFPDLHSELNLSSLELGDSALYFCASSGTSGRDEQFFGPGTRLTVL.

This clonotype has a count of ten or more. The chain has TRBV11-2 and TRBJ2-1; D is possibly TRBD1 or TRBD2 (5 bases each). CDR1 is SGHAT, CDR2 FQNNGV, per germline. V lost 8 bases, J lost 3 bases, and 17 bases lay in between. This CDR3 comprises 15 residues. CDR3 residues: CASLRTGQNYNEQFF. The CDR3 coding sequence is TGTGCCAGCCTCCGTACGGGGCAGAACTACAATGAGCAGTTCTTC.

This clonotype was found many times. The V call is TRBV28, the J call TRBJ1-1; tentative D call: TRBD1 (5 bases). This CDR3 region has 15 residues. Looked up from germline, CDR1 is MDHEN and CDR2 is SYDVKM. The V gene lost 7 bases and the J gene lost 1 base, with 16 bases spanning the gap. This CDR3 is CASIQTGPPNTEAFF. The CDR3 DNA follows: TGTGCCAGCATCCAAACGGGGCCGCCGAACACTGAAGCTTTCTTT.

This clonotype has a handful of counts. The V call is TRBV20-1, the J call TRBJ2-7, with 11 bases matching TRBD1. The germline V gene encodes CDR1 DFQATT and CDR2 SNEGSKA (reference sequence). V dropped 3 bases and J dropped 11; count of bases not matched to a gene: 18. CDR3 size: 16 residues. The chain's CDR3 is CSASDSGTGGSRKKYF. The CDR3 nucleotides are TGCAGTGCTAGTGATTCAGGGACAGGGGGGAGCCGTAAGAAGTACTTC.

The rearrangement links TRBV2 to TRBJ2-1; no definite D call. The CDR3 is 10 residues long. The germline V gene encodes CDR1 SNHLY and CDR2 FYNNEI. Trimming removed 5 bases at V and 15 bases at J, with 11 bases between. The CDR3: CASSLGFRFF. The CDR3 DNA is TGTGCCAGCAGTTTGGGGTTCCGGTTCTTC. Full variable domain (missing parts from reference TRBV2 and TRBJ2-1): EPEVTQTPSHQVTQMGQEVILRCVPISNHLYFYWYRQILGQKVEFLVSFYNNEISEKSEIFDDQFSVERPDGSNFTLKIRSTKLEDSAMYFCASSLGFRFFGPGTRLTVL.

This clonotype was counted a few times. V is TRBV7-6 and J is TRBJ2-7, with D tentatively TRBD1 or TRBD2 (5 bases each). The CDR3 runs to 15 residues. From germline, CDR1 is SGHVS and CDR2 FNYEAQ. The V and J ends lost 1 base and 4 bases respectively, with 14 bases between them. CDR3 amino acids: CASSLEGTAVYEQYF. CDR3 coding DNA: TGTGCCAGCAGCTTAGAGGGGACGGCAGTATACGAGCAGTACTTC.

The chain joins TRBV12-3 or TRBV12-4 to TRBJ2-1; D is unresolved. Trimming took off 5 bases at V and 0 bases at J, with 20 bases between the two ends. The CDR3 sequence is 18 residues long. CDR3 nucleotides: TGTGCCAGCAGTCGAGGTAATGGAATAGGAGTCTCCTACAATGAGCAGTTCTTC. It translates to CASSRGNGIGVSYNEQFF.

CDR3 residues: CASSSMGGTEAFF. In DNA, the CDR3 is TGTGCCAGCAGCTCCATGGGGGGCACTGAAGCTTTCTTT. V gene TRBV12-3 or TRBV12-4 combines with J gene TRBJ1-1; the D gene is possibly TRBD1 (5 bases). The CDR3 extends over 13 amino acids. V dropped 6 bases and J dropped 4 bases, with 12 bases sitting between them.

As to this clonotype: Possible read error: a much larger clone is one base away. The chain links TRBV6-1 to TRBJ2-3; D ambiguous. The V and J ends lost 10 bases and 2 bases respectively, with 19 bases between them. The CDR3 is made up of 15 amino acids. The germline CDR1 and CDR2 sequences are MNHNS and SASEGT. CDR3 amino acids: CATFPGSATTDTQYF. CDR3 bases: TGTGCCACCTTTCCCGGGTCCGCTACCACAGATACGCAGTATTTT.

The gene calls are TRBV20-1 and TRBJ2-3; a weak D match, TRBD2 (6 bases). CDR1 and CDR2 (germline): DFQATT, SNEGSKA (reference sequence). This CDR3 contains 15 residues. V lost 0 bases and J lost 1, with 11 bases in between. DNA of the CDR3: TGCAGTGCTAGAGATCGGCGGAGGGGCACAGATACGCAGTATTTT. Its translation is CSARDRRRGTDTQYF.

This clonotype was seen ten or more times. J is TRBJ2-1 and V is TRBV10-3, with D tentatively TRBD2 (5 bases). The V end lost 10 bases, the J end lost 5 bases, and 15 bases lay between the germline ends. In germline, CDR1 is ENHRY, CDR2 SYGVKD. The CDR3 covers 13 residues. CDR3 residues: CASRRVEDNEQFF. The CDR3 DNA reads as TGTGCCAGCCGGCGGGTGGAGGACAATGAGCAGTTCTTC.

In this sample, this clonotype turned up many times. This chain connects TRBV20-1 to TRBJ2-3; tentatively, D is TRBD2 (5 bases). Trimming shortened V by 0 bases and J by 2 bases, and 12 bases separated the two germline ends. Looked up from germline, CDR1 is DFQATT and CDR2 is SNEGSKA (reference sequence). The CDR3 is made up of 15 amino acids. For the CDR3, the DNA is TGCAGTGCTAGAGATAACAGCGGCAACACAGATACGCAGTATTTT. Its translation: CSARDNSGNTDTQYF.

This clonotype was detected many times. The CDR3 DNA reads TGCAGTGCTAGAGATCTGGCGGAAGGGGGTGAGTCCACAGATACGCAGTATTTT. Amino acids: CSARDLAEGGESTDTQYF. This chain joins TRBV20-1 and TRBJ2-3, with D maybe TRBD1 (6 bases). CDR1 and CDR2 from the germline V gene are DFQATT and SNEGSKA (reference sequence). This CDR3 region has 18 residues. The V and J ends lost 0 bases and 2 bases respectively, with 21 bases between them.

This clonotype was seen ten or more times. The rearrangement uses TRBV11-2 and TRBJ2-3, with unresolved D. Germline lookup yields CDR1 SGHAT and CDR2 FQNNGV. The length of the CDR3 is 13 residues. V shed 7 bases and J shed 9 bases, with 17 bases lying between them. CDR3 sequence: CASTHSPTGTQYF. CDR3 bases: TGTGCCAGCACCCATAGCCCCACCGGGACGCAGTATTTT.

This clonotype was counted between two and nine times. The chain recombines TRBV20-1 with TRBJ2-5; D may correspond to TRBD1 or TRBD2 (5 bases each). Trimming cost V 6 bases and J 4 bases, with 9 bases left between them. This CDR3 comprises 11 residues. The germline V gene encodes CDR1 DFQATT and CDR2 SNEGSKA (reference sequence). This chain's CDR3 is CSASGTETQYF. CDR3 bases: TGCAGTGCGTCCGGGACAGAGACCCAGTACTTC.

This clonotype has ten or more counts. This chain joins TRBV12-3 or TRBV12-4 and TRBJ1-5, with D possibly TRBD1 on 6 matching bases. The ends were cut back, 6 bases at V and 7 bases at J, with 13 bases in the middle. CDR3 length equals 13 residues. The CDR3 here is CASSTLQGQPQHF. DNA for the CDR3: TGTGCCAGCAGCACCCTACAGGGCCAGCCCCAGCATTTT.

This clonotype was recorded at least ten times. The rearrangement joins TRBV11-2 to TRBJ1-1, with unresolved D. V was clipped by 7 bases and J by 1 base, with 13 bases between them. CDR1 is SGHAT and CDR2 is FQNNGV in the germline V gene. The CDR3 has 14 amino acids. In DNA, the CDR3 is TGTGCCAGCACCCTAACCCTAGGGAACACTGAAGCTTTCTTT. This codes for CASTLTLGNTEAFF.

This sequence joins TRBV11-2 and TRBJ2-5; D remains ambiguous. CDR3 length: 13 amino acids. CDR1 is SGHAT and CDR2 is FQNNGV in the germline V gene. V lost 3 bases, J lost 1 base, and 6 bases lay in between. DNA for the CDR3: TGTGCCAGCAGCTTGCCCAGCCAAGAGACCCAGTACTTC. Protein: CASSLPSQETQYF.

V and J are TRBV6-1 and TRBJ2-7; a possible D gene is TRBD1 (6 bases). The CDR3 is made up of 13 amino acids. Germline CDR1 and CDR2: MNHNS and SASEGT. The V gene lost 3 bases and the J gene lost 9 bases, with 15 bases spanning the gap. The CDR3 bases are TGTGCCAGCAGTGACTTGGACAGTTCTACGCAGTACTTC. Protein sequence: CASSDLDSSTQYF.

This clonotype was seen a few times. The V call is TRBV6-5, the J call TRBJ2-1; TRBD1 aligns across 9 bases. This CDR3 comprises 15 residues. Germline CDR1 reads MNHEY; CDR2 reads SVGAGI. J was trimmed by 6 bases and V by 2 bases; bases with no gene match: 5. CDR3 protein: CASSYTGGSGNEQFF. Written as DNA, the CDR3 is TGTGCCAGCAGTTACACAGGGGGCTCGGGCAATGAGCAGTTCTTC.

As concerns this clonotype: This may be a read error, as it is one base from a much larger clone. The missing conserved phenylalanine or tryptophan at the end of this CDR3 makes a read error likely. The CDR3 DNA reads as TGTGCCAGCTCACCCCTAGCGGCGGGTTCCTACGAGCAGTACCTC. Encoded protein: CASSPLAAGSYEQYL. The V call is TRBV18, the J call TRBJ2-7, with 7 bases lining up with TRBD2. CDR3 length: 15 amino acids. Germline CDR1 KGHSH, CDR2 LQKENI. Trimming took 3 bases from V and 1 from J; bases not matched to a gene: 6.

Worth noting for this clonotype: A clone one base away is much larger, so this may be a read error. CDR3 residues: CASSESPAGELYEQYF. The CDR3, as DNA: TGCGCCAGCAGTGAGTCGCCAGCGGGAGAATTATACGAGCAGTACTTC. The chain employs TRBV10-2 and TRBJ2-7, with 8 bases fitting TRBD2. There are 16 residues in the CDR3. Germline V gene lookup returns CDR1 WSHSY and CDR2 SAAADI. With V trimmed by 0 bases and J by 4 bases, 8 bases remained unmatched.

With regard to this clonotype: Just one base apart from a much larger clone, this may be a read error. The conserved phenylalanine or tryptophan is not found at the CDR3 terminus, so this likely reflects a read error. The J gene is TRBJ1-1, the V gene TRBV30; TRBD1 matches 7 bases. With 2 bases clipped from V and 0 bases from J, the junction kept 3 bases outside the gene matches. This CDR3 is 14 amino acids long. The germline V gene has CDR1 GTSNPN and CDR2 SVGIG (reference sequence). The CDR3 spells CAWSQGGMNTEAFS. In nucleotides, the CDR3 is TGTGCCTGGAGTCAGGGGGGCATGAACACTGAAGCTTTCTCT.

This clonotype was detected ten times or more. V gene TRBV27 combines with J gene TRBJ2-7; 8 positions match TRBD1. Germline V gene lookup returns CDR1 MNHEY and CDR2 SMNVEV (reference sequence). V shed 6 bases, J shed 6 bases, and the junction held 10 bases outside the gene matches. CDR3 size: 14 residues. Here the CDR3 reads CASRQGASPTEQYF. The CDR3 bases are TGTGCCAGCAGGCAGGGGGCCTCCCCAACCGAGCAGTACTTC.

This clonotype was seen a few times. The chain carries TRBV20-1 and TRBJ2-3, with 9 bases fitting TRBD2. Losses at the gene ends were 1 base for V and 4 bases for J; bases not matched to a gene: 9. This CDR3 is 16 amino acids long. Germline V lookup: CDR1 DFQATT, CDR2 SNEGSKA (reference sequence). CDR3 loop: CSARVTGGRGADTQYF. DNA of the CDR3: TGCAGTGCTAGAGTCACTGGCGGGAGGGGCGCAGATACGCAGTATTTT.